This record covers a single T cell receptor beta chain. The data were produced by immunoSEQ multiplex PCR, yet TCRdb's version contains in-frame clones alone and is incomplete. The sample consists of under 7,500 clones, around 49% of them appearing once. Germline loops: CDR1 SQVTM, CDR2 ANQGSEA. The V gene lost 5 bases and the J gene lost 5 bases, with 16 bases spanning the gap. The CDR3 extends over 13 amino acids. The entry originates in a study of T cells in localized non-small cell lung cancer. The receptor was derived from a man aged 40 to 70 with stage I lung adenocarcinoma. The V and J genes are TRBV29-1 and TRBJ2-7; weak D call: TRBD2 (6 bases). Sequenced material: lymph node tissue, taken before any cancer treatment. Here the CDR3 DNA reads TGCAGCGTTCGGGCGGGAAAGGTCCACGAGCAGTACTTC. It encodes CSVRAGKVHEQYF.